Presented here are 27 T cell receptor beta chains from one specimen sequenced in a study of OX40 agonist ivuxolimab in advanced cancers. Some clones are missing from TCRdb's copy, which holds only in-frame ones; the method was immunoSEQ multiplex PCR. The table shows about 70,000 clones, with more than 75% occurring only once. The starting material was CD4+ or CD8+ T cells sorted from blood, obtained in a trial of the OX40 agonist ivuxolimab. The receptors originated from an adult with an advanced solid tumor such as melanoma, head and neck, liver or kidney cancer.

V gene TRBV15 combines with J gene TRBJ1-2, with a weak D call TRBD1 (6 bases). Trimming pared 5 bases from V and 8 bases from J, leaving 18 bases between. The germline V gene has CDR1 LNHNV and CDR2 YYDKDF (reference sequence). The CDR3 length is 14 residues. The chain's CDR3 is CATSSHSRQGGYTF. For the CDR3, the DNA is TGTGCCACCAGCTCCCACTCACGGCAGGGGGGCTACACCTTC. The full variable domain, in which reference TRBV15 and TRBJ1-2 provide the parts outside the CDR3, is DAMVIQNPRYQVTQFGKPVTLSCSQTLNHNVMYWYQQKSSQAPKLLFHYYDKDFNNEADTPDNFQSRRPNTSFCFLDIRSPGLGDTAMYLCATSSHSRQGGYTFGSGTRLTVV.

The chain uses TRBV6-6 and TRBJ1-2; no clear D gene. There are 13 residues in the CDR3. CDR1 and CDR2 (germline): MNHNY, SVGAGI (reference sequence). Trimming shortened V by 6 bases and J by 3 bases, and 11 bases separated the two germline ends. Written as DNA, the CDR3 is TGTGCCAGCAGCCCTGATAAGCACTATGGCTACACCTTC. It yields the protein CASSPDKHYGYTF.

The V gene is TRBV5-1, the J gene TRBJ1-2; D ambiguous. The length of the CDR3 is 12 residues. The V gene lost 0 bases and the J gene lost 4 bases, with 4 bases spanning the gap. Germline V gene data show CDR1 as SGHRS and CDR2 as YFSETQ. Written as DNA, the CDR3 is TGCGCCAGCAGCTTGGCCCCCTATGGCTACACCTTC. Translation gives CASSLAPYGYTF. Based on the CDR3 plus reference TRBV5-1 and TRBJ1-2, the full variable domain is KAGVTQTPRYLIKTRGQQVTLSCSPISGHRSVSWYQQTPGQGLQFLFEYFSETQRNKGNFPGRFSGRQFSNSRSEMNVSTLELGDSALYLCASSLAPYGYTFGSGTRLTVV.

V and J are TRBV7-2 and TRBJ1-4, with D maybe TRBD1 (5 bases). Germline CDR1 SGHTA, CDR2 FQGNSA. The V end lost 5 bases, the J end lost 9 bases, and 13 bases lay between the germline ends. This CDR3 spans 13 amino acids. The CDR3 is CASSPGGGKKLFF. The CDR3 nucleotides read TGTGCCAGCAGCCCCGGGGGGGGGAAAAAACTGTTTTTT.

V is TRBV5-1 and J is TRBJ2-1; TRBD2 aligns across 11 bases. Germline CDR1 SGHRS, CDR2 YFSETQ. With 4 bases clipped from V and 6 bases from J, the junction kept 6 bases outside the gene matches. The CDR3 consists of 15 residues. The CDR3 DNA reads as TGCGCCAGCAGCCCTTTAGCGGGAGGGGGCAATGAGCAGTTCTTC. As protein: CASSPLAGGGNEQFF.

The chain uses TRBV7-9 and TRBJ1-4; 8 nucleotides match TRBD1. Germline-derived CDR1 and CDR2 are SEHNR and FQNEAQ (reference sequence). This CDR3 is built from 13 residues. V lost 6 bases to trimming and J lost 8 bases; unmatched junction nucleotides: 5. The CDR3: CASRSRTGEKLFF. The CDR3 nucleotides are TGTGCCAGCAGGTCCCGGACAGGGGAAAAACTGTTTTTT.

The DNA of the CDR3 is TGTGCCAGCAGTCCCCGGGACAGACGGGATGAAAAACTGTTTTTT. The encoded protein is CASSPRDRRDEKLFF. This sequence joins TRBV2 and TRBJ1-4, with 7 bases aligning to TRBD1. Germline CDR1 and CDR2: SNHLY and FYNNEI. V was pared by 5 bases and J by 6 bases, with 9 bases of the junction left unmatched. The CDR3 runs 15 residues.

The chain has TRBV5-1 and TRBJ2-7, with 10 bases fitting TRBD1. Germline V lookup: CDR1 SGHRS, CDR2 YFSETQ. The CDR3 totals 13 residues. Germline trimming cut 2 bases from V and 6 bases from J; bases unmatched to any gene: 2. The CDR3 reads CASSFGQGVEQYF. As DNA, the CDR3 is TGCGCCAGCAGCTTTGGACAGGGGGTCGAGCAGTACTTC.

The chain recombines TRBV27 with TRBJ2-3; 12 bases are a match to TRBD2. The CDR3 spans 16 residues. J was trimmed by 8 bases and V by 2 bases; bases with no gene match: 8. Germline values: CDR1 MNHEY, CDR2 SMNVEV (reference sequence). CDR3 protein: CASSLKLAGGGGTQYF. CDR3 nucleotide sequence: TGTGCCAGCAGTTTAAAGCTAGCGGGAGGGGGTGGTACGCAGTATTTT.

By frequency in the sample, this clone is medium-sized. The genes are TRBV4-2 and TRBJ1-2, with 7 bases fitting TRBD1. The CDR3 sequence is 15 residues long. V gave up 4 bases and J gave up 3 bases; unmatched junction bases: 8. Germline V gene lookup returns CDR1 LGHNA and CDR2 YNFKEQ. DNA of the CDR3: TGTGCCAGCAGCCTTTCCGACAGGGCGGACTATGGCTACACCTTC. This translates into CASSLSDRADYGYTF.

The chain is built from TRBV4-3 and TRBJ1-1; D perhaps matches TRBD1 (6 bases). CDR1 LGHNA and CDR2 YSLEER come from the germline V gene. The CDR3 covers 16 residues. The V end was cut by 1 base, the J end by 5 bases, with 17 bases between. CDR3: CASSQGRGAKSTEAFF. The CDR3 nucleotides read TGCGCCAGCAGCCAAGGGCGGGGGGCAAAATCGACTGAAGCTTTCTTT.

This rearrangement joins TRBV29-1 to TRBJ2-5; D not certain. The CDR3 runs to 13 residues. CDR1 is SQVTM and CDR2 is ANQGSEA in the germline V gene. V gave up 3 bases and J gave up 7 bases, with 15 bases separating them. CDR3: CSVDGAAYRTQYF. In DNA, the CDR3 is TGCAGCGTTGATGGAGCAGCCTACCGGACCCAGTACTTC. Complete variable domain (other parts from reference TRBV29-1 and TRBJ2-5): SAVISQKPSRDICQRGTSLTIQCQVDSQVTMMFWYRQQPGQSLTLIATANQGSEATYESGFVIDKFPISRPNLTFSTLTVSNMSPEDSSIYLCSVDGAAYRTQYFGPGTRLLVL.

The rearrangement links TRBV28 to TRBJ1-1; tentatively, D is TRBD1 (5 bases). The CDR3 has 12 residues. V dropped 2 bases and J dropped 11 bases, with 12 bases sitting between them. CDR1 is MDHEN and CDR2 is SYDVKM in the germline V gene. The CDR3 DNA reads TGTGCCAGCAGTTTAGCGGGGGGTGAGGCTTTCTTT. It yields the protein CASSLAGGEAFF.

Notes on this clone: The junction differs from germline at one of its ends, possibly a read error. The V and J genes are TRBV6-5 and TRBJ1-2, with D maybe TRBD1 (5 bases). The CDR3 consists of 15 residues. The germline V gene encodes CDR1 MNHEY and CDR2 SVGAGI. CDR3 amino acids: CASSYSGTANYRYTF. The CDR3 DNA reads TGTGCCAGCAGTTACTCGGGGACGGCCAACTATCGCTACACCTTC.

The J gene is TRBJ1-1, the V gene TRBV6-5, with D perhaps TRBD1 (6 bases). Germline V gene sequence: CDR1 MNHEY, CDR2 SVGAGI. V was pared by 4 bases and J by 5 bases, with 17 bases between. This CDR3 is 15 amino acids long. This chain's CDR3 is CASSSLGAGETEAFF. CDR3 in DNA: TGTGCCAGCAGTTCCCTAGGGGCAGGGGAGACTGAAGCTTTCTTT.

A few counts support this clone. The chain combines TRBV20-1 with TRBJ2-3; D gene ambiguous. V shed 7 bases and J shed 4 bases, with 9 bases lying between them. CDR1 DFQATT and CDR2 SNEGSKA come from the germline V gene (reference sequence). The CDR3 is made up of 11 amino acids. In DNA form, the CDR3 reads TGCAGTGTTGGTATGGCAGATACGCAGTATTTT. It specifies CSVGMADTQYF.

The chain carries TRBV19 and TRBJ1-2, with D possibly matching TRBD1 (6 bases). There are 14 residues in the CDR3. The V and J ends lost 4 bases and 4 bases respectively, with 13 bases between them. Germline V gene data show CDR1 as LNHDA and CDR2 as SQIVND (reference sequence). The DNA for the CDR3 is TGTGCCAGTAGTAGCGGACAGAGAGTCTATGGCTACACCTTC. It codes for CASSSGQRVYGYTF.

The chain employs TRBV18 and TRBJ2-5; D is ambiguous. The V gene lost 3 bases and the J gene lost 1 base, with 9 bases spanning the gap. Germline CDR1 KGHSH, CDR2 LQKENI. The CDR3 is 14 amino acids. The CDR3 sequence: CASSPGVSQETQYF. The DNA of the CDR3 is TGTGCCAGCTCACCTGGGGTCAGCCAAGAGACCCAGTACTTC.

The chain uses TRBV6-5 and TRBJ1-2; 7 bases match TRBD1. This CDR3 is built from 14 residues. The V segment lost 7 bases and the J segment 3 bases; nucleotides outside the gene matches: 8. The germline CDR1 and CDR2 sequences are MNHEY and SVGAGI. DNA of the CDR3: TGTGCCAGCATCCCAACAGGGGCCGACTATGGCTACACCTTC. Protein sequence: CASIPTGADYGYTF.

The CDR3: CASSLAGPSRETQYF. CDR3 in DNA: TGTGCCAGCAGCTTGGCCGGACCTTCGAGAGAGACCCAGTACTTC. This chain connects TRBV5-4 to TRBJ2-5; D is unresolved. The germline V gene encodes CDR1 SGHNT and CDR2 YYREEE (reference sequence). The CDR3 has 15 residues. The V and J ends lost 0 bases and 4 bases respectively, with 13 bases between them.

The chain recombines TRBV27 with TRBJ2-3; D gene unclear. With 2 bases removed from V and 5 bases from J, the gap between germline ends came to 2 bases. This CDR3 region has 11 residues. Germline values: CDR1 MNHEY, CDR2 SMNVEV (reference sequence). CDR3 DNA sequence: TGTGCCAGCAGTTTAGGAGATACGCAGTATTTT. It translates to CASSLGDTQYF.

The CDR3 region is CASSLGGLNTEAFF. The CDR3, as DNA: TGTGCCAGCAGCTTGGGGGGGCTCAACACTGAAGCTTTCTTT. V gene TRBV5-6 combines with J gene TRBJ1-1; tentatively, D is TRBD1 (6 bases). Per germline, CDR1 SGHDT and CDR2 YYEEEE. The CDR3 length is 14 residues. Between the trimmed V and J ends, which lost 0 bases and 2 bases, there was a span of 8 bases.

The chain links TRBV30 to TRBJ2-1, with 12 bases that match TRBD1. Trimming cost V 2 bases and J 2 bases; bases outside gene matches: 1. The CDR3 runs 15 residues. The V gene's germline CDR1 is GTSNPN and CDR2 SVGIG (reference sequence). The CDR3 here is CAWSRDRGPYNEQFF. The CDR3, as DNA: TGTGCCTGGAGTAGGGACAGGGGGCCCTACAATGAGCAGTTCTTC.

The chain joins TRBV7-8 to TRBJ1-1; tentatively, D is TRBD1 (5 bases). V lost 5 bases, J lost 3 bases, and 10 bases lay in between. Germline-derived CDR1 and CDR2 are SGHVS and FQNEAQ. The CDR3 covers 13 residues. CDR3: CASSAGRDTEAFF. For the CDR3, the DNA is TGTGCCAGCAGCGCGGGACGGGACACTGAAGCTTTCTTT.

V usage is TRBV18 and J usage is TRBJ2-5; 9 nucleotides align to TRBD2. Unmatched junction bases numbered 8, after V lost 3 bases and J lost 3 bases. The CDR3 consists of 16 residues. Germline CDR1 and CDR2: KGHSH and LQKENI. As DNA, the CDR3 is TGTGCCAGCTCACCCGTTCGGCTAGCGGGAAAAGAGACCCAGTACTTC. It is translated as CASSPVRLAGKETQYF.

Only a few counts were recorded for this clone. The chain combines TRBV30 with TRBJ1-1, with D uncertain. This CDR3 spans 12 amino acids. V lost 8 bases to trimming and J lost 0 bases, with 10 bases between them. The germline gives CDR1 GTSNPN, CDR2 SVGIG (reference sequence). The CDR3 DNA is TGTGCCCGGACCGGTATGAACACTGAAGCTTTCTTT. Residues: CARTGMNTEAFF.

V and J are TRBV2 and TRBJ1-4, with D unclear. Per the germline V gene, CDR1 is SNHLY and CDR2 is FYNNEI. V was clipped by 3 bases and J by 7 bases, with 15 bases between them. This CDR3 is 15 amino acids long. CDR3 DNA: TGTGCCAGCAGTGACTCGGTGGCTTGGGGTGAAAAACTGTTTTTT. Its translation is CASSDSVAWGEKLFF.